This entry is about one T cell receptor beta chain. The CDR3 is made up of 16 amino acids. Germline V gene lookup returns CDR1 PRHDT and CDR2 FYEKMQ (reference sequence). J lost 4 bases, V lost 5 bases, and 13 bases had no gene match. The sample comes from a study of T cell changes during pregnancy in multiple sclerosis. This table comes from immunoSEQ multiplex PCR, and its TCRdb copy is limited to in-frame clones, with some not included. The sample has tens of thousands of clones, over 75% seen once. This chain joins TRBV13 and TRBJ1-1; 7 bases are a match to TRBD1. The clonotype comes from a female donor with multiple sclerosis, enrolled in a pregnancy study. The sequences come from CD8+ T cells from peripheral blood mononuclear cells, collected before pregnancy. The CDR3 DNA reads TGTGCCAGCAGCGGAGGGTACAGGGGATGGATCACTGAAGCTTTCTTT. The encoded protein is CASSGGYRGWITEAFF.